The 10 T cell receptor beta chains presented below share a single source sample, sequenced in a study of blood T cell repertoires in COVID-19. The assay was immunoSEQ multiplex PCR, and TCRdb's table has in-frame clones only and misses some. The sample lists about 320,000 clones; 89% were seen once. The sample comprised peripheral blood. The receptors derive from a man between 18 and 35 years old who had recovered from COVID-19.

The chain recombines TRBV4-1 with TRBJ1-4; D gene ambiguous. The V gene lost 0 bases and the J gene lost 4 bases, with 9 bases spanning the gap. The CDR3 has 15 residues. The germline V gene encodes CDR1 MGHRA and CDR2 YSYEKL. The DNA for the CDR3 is TGCGCCAGCAGCCAAGAGGCGGCGCTTAATGAAAAACTGTTTTTT. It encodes CASSQEAALNEKLFF.

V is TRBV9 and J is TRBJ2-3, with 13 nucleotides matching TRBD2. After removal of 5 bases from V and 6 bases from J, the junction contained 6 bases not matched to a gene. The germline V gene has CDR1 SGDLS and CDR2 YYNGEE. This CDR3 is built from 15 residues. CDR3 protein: CASSTSGRAGDTQYF. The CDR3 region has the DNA TGTGCCAGCAGTACTAGCGGGAGGGCCGGGGATACGCAGTATTTT. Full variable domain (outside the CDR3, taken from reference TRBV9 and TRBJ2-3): DSGVTQTPKHLITATGQRVTLRCSPRSGDLSVYWYQQSLDQGLQFLIQYYNGEERAKGNILERFSAQQFPDLHSELNLSSLELGDSALYFCASSTSGRAGDTQYFGPGTRLTVL.

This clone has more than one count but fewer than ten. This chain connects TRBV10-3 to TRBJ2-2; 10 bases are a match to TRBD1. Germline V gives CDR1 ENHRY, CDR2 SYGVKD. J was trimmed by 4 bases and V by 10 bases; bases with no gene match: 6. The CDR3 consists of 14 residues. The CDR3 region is CASSGTGATGELFF. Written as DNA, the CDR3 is TGTGCCAGCTCGGGGACAGGGGCCACCGGGGAGCTGTTTTTT.

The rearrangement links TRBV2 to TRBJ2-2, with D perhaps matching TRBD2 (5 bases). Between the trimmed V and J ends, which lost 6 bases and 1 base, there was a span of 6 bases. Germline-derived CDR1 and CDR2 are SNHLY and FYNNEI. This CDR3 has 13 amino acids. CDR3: CASRSGNTGELFF. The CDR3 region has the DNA TGTGCCAGCAGGAGCGGGAACACCGGGGAGCTGTTTTTT.

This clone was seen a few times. This CDR3 is CASSLGDSSYEQYF. The DNA of the CDR3 is TGTGCCAGCTCACTTGGGGACAGCTCCTACGAGCAGTACTTC. The J gene is TRBJ2-7, the V gene TRBV18; 7 bases agree with TRBD1. With V trimmed by 4 bases and J by 0 bases, 3 bases remained unmatched. Germline V gene data show CDR1 as KGHSH and CDR2 as LQKENI. This CDR3 contains 14 residues.

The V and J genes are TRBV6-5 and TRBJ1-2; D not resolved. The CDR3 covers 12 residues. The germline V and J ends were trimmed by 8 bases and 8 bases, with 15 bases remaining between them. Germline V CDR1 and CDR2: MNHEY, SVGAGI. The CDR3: CASSESRRGYTF. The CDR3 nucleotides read TGTGCCAGCTCAGAAAGTAGGCGGGGCTACACCTTC.

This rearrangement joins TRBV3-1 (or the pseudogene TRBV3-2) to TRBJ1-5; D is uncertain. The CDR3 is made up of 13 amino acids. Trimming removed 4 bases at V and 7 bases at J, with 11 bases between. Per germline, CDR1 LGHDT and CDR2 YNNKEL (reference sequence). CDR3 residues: CASSPYPSQPQHF. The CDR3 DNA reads TGTGCCAGCAGCCCCTATCCGTCCCAGCCCCAGCATTTT.

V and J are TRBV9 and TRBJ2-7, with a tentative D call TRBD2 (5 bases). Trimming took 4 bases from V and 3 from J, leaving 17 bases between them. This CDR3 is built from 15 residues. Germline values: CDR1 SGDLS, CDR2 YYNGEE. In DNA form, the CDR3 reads TGTGCCAGCAGCCCCTCCACCGGACTCAGCTACGAGCAGTACTTC. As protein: CASSPSTGLSYEQYF.

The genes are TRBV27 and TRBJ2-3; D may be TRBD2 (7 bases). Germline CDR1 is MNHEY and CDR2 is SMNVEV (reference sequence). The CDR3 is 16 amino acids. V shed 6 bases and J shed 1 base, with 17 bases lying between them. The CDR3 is CASSRLGGRRTDTQYF. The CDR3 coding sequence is TGTGCCAGCAGCCGACTCGGGGGGCGACGCACAGATACGCAGTATTTT.

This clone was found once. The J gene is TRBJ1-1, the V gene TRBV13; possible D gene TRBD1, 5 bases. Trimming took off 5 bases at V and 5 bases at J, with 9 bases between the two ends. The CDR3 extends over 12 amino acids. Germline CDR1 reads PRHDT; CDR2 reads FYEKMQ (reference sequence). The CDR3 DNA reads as TGTGCCAGCAGCCACCGGGGGACTGAAGCTTTCTTT. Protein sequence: CASSHRGTEAFF.